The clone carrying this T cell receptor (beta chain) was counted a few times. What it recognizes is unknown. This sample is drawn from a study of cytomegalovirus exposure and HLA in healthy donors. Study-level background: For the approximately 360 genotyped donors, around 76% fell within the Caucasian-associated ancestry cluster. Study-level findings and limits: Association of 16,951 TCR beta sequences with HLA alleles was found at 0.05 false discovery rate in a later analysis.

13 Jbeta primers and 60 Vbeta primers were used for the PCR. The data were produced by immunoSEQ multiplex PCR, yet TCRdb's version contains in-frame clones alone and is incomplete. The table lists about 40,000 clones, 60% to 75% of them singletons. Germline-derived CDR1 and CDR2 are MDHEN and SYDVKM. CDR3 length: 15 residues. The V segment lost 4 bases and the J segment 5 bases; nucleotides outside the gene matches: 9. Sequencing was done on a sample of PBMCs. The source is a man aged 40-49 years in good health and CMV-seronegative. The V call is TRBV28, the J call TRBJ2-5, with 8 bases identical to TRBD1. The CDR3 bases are TGTGCCAGCAGTTCGTGGACAGGGTCGCGGGAGACCCAGTACTTC. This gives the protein CASSSWTGSRETQYF. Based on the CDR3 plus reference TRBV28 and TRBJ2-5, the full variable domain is DVKVTQSSRYLVKRTGEKVFLECVQDMDHENMFWYRQDPGLGLRLIYFSYDVKMKEKGDIPEGYSVSREKKERFSLILESASTNQTSMYLCASSSWTGSRETQYFGPGTRLLVL.